This T cell receptor beta chain was identified during a study of tumor-infiltrating lymphocytes in primary liver carcinoma. Comment on this clonotype: This CDR3 fails to terminate in the conserved phenylalanine or tryptophan, so it likely reflects a read error.

Unsorted bulk tissue, roughly 20-32 mg of it, served as the source for co-extraction of RNA and DNA. This CDR3 is 13 amino acids long. Germline CDR1 reads SGHAT; CDR2 reads FQNNGV. Priming with a constant-region primer yielded TCR beta cDNA from 450 to 600 ng total RNA. ARM-PCR, slightly modified, supplied the TCR beta libraries through three nested multiplex PCR rounds. The opening two PCR rounds, around 10 cycles each, paired TRBV1-TRBV30 forward primers with a C-beta reverse primer. MiXCR, run by TCRdb on the multiplex PCR reads, gives a single entry per CDR3 protein. The repertoire consists of tens of thousands of distinct CDR3 sequences, with 65% to 80% occurring once and the leading ten covering roughly 19%.

The genes are TRBV11-2 and TRBJ2-5, with D possibly matching TRBD2 (5 bases). This clonotype originated in a man in his forties or fifties with primary liver carcinoma and hepatitis B virus infection. Sequencing input: liver tumor tissue from sampling region 1. Subset specified: tumor region T1, superior pole. CDR3 sequence reads: CASSFSVGEIQYL. The DNA of the CDR3 is TGTGCCAGCAGCTTTAGCGTAGGAGAGATCCAGTACTTA.